Below, one TCR beta chain is given with its context. The antigen remains undetermined. These data belong to a study of cytomegalovirus exposure and HLA in healthy donors. Notes on the study in general: TCR association rates varied by HLA locus in a later analysis, with DRB1 highest and HLA-C lowest. A missense DCLRE1C variant was associated with V- and J-gene trimming of TCR beta chains in a later analysis, and an independent cohort replicated the association. Some V segments could not be told apart, so they were left out, TRBV6-2 and TRBV6-3 among them.

PCR amplification relied on 60 Vbeta primers (plus 13 Jbeta primers). The table came from immunoSEQ multiplex PCR; TCRdb's copy has only in-frame clones and leaves some out. The top ten clones hold 0.5% to 0.8% of a sample with 170,000 or so clones, 80% of them seen once. The CDR3 consists of 12 residues. From germline, CDR1 is SGHDN and CDR2 FVKESK. V lost 4 bases, J lost 10 bases, and 12 bases lay in between. At the time of sampling, donors were nominally healthy, though unrecorded immune exposures were likely. The clonotype was recovered from a boy between 10 and 17 years old in good health and CMV-seronegative. The V call is TRBV14, the J call TRBJ2-3, with D possibly TRBD2 on 5 matching bases. The specimen was PBMCs. The CDR3 protein is CASSRFGDPQYF. The CDR3 bases are TGTGCCAGCAGCCGGTTCGGGGATCCGCAGTATTTT.